This paragraph reports one T cell receptor (beta chain). The CDR3 totals 14 residues. Germline V CDR1 and CDR2: ENHRY, SYGVKD. Trimming removed 0 bases at V and 6 bases at J, with 11 bases between. This sample was included in a study of blood T cells in healthy people across ages. A J-beta primer mix and a sample-barcoded 5' primer were used in a second PCR of about 7 to 12 cycles. TCRdb reprocessed the 5' RACE reads with MiXCR, giving one entry per CDR3 protein. Of about a million distinct CDR3 sequences listed, around 49% were seen once; the top ten hold 13%. The TCR sequence derives from a man younger than 45 in good health. The rearrangement joins TRBV10-3 to TRBJ1-2; unclear D gene. The sequenced sample consisted of blood. CDR3 amino acids: CAISESIQRDGYTF. In DNA, the CDR3 is TGTGCCATCAGTGAGTCGATACAGCGGGATGGCTACACCTTC.